These 10 T cell receptor beta chains share one sample of origin, sequenced in a study of blood T cell repertoires in COVID-19. This table comes from immunoSEQ multiplex PCR, and its TCRdb copy is limited to in-frame clones, with some not included. This table holds 290,000 or so clones, 86% found once. Material: PBMCs or T cells enriched from blood (not recorded which). The receptor set was obtained from a woman aged 18-30 years who had recovered from COVID-19.

V and J are TRBV18 and TRBJ1-1; TRBD1 is a possible D gene (5 bases). The V end lost 2 bases, the J end lost 8 bases, and 6 bases lay between the germline ends. Germline-derived CDR1 and CDR2 are KGHSH and LQKENI. The CDR3 is made up of 11 amino acids. The CDR3: CASSPGGEAFF. Here the CDR3 DNA reads TGTGCCAGCTCACCAGGGGGGGAAGCTTTCTTT.

The chain combines TRBV29-1 with TRBJ1-2; possibly TRBD1 for D (5 bases). The CDR3 loop spans 14 amino acids. Per germline, CDR1 SQVTM and CDR2 ANQGSEA. V gave up 2 bases and J gave up 5 bases, with 15 bases separating them. The CDR3 nucleotides read TGCAGCGTTGAAACCGGGACTGGGCTTTATGGCTACACCTTC. Translating it yields CSVETGTGLYGYTF.

The rearrangement uses TRBV19 and TRBJ2-1, with 10 bases lining up with TRBD1. With 11 bases clipped from V and 3 bases from J, the junction kept 4 bases outside the gene matches. The CDR3 consists of 13 residues. Germline-derived CDR1 and CDR2 are LNHDA and SQIVND (reference sequence). The CDR3 sequence is CAVRDRGYNEQFF. The CDR3 DNA follows: TGTGCCGTCCGGGACAGGGGCTACAATGAGCAGTTCTTC.

The chain joins TRBV4-1 to TRBJ2-2; 11 nucleotides agree with TRBD2. After removal of 3 bases from V and 5 bases from J, the junction contained 2 bases not matched to a gene. This CDR3 is built from 15 residues. Germline assignment: CDR1 MGHRA and CDR2 YSYEKL. The CDR3 region has the DNA TGCGCCAGCAGCCAGGGACTAGCGGAGACCGGGGAGCTGTTTTTT. This codes for CASSQGLAETGELFF.

This chain links TRBV18 with TRBJ1-3; tentatively, D is TRBD1 (6 bases). Germline V gene lookup returns CDR1 KGHSH and CDR2 LQKENI. The CDR3 has 16 amino acids. Trimming took off 2 bases at V and 0 bases at J, with 11 bases between the two ends. This CDR3 reads CASSPTTGDSGNTIYF. CDR3 nucleotides: TGTGCCAGCTCACCAACGACAGGTGACTCTGGAAACACCATATATTTT.

V is TRBV4-1 and J is TRBJ2-7; 8 bases match TRBD1. V lost 2 bases, J lost 3 bases, and 9 bases stayed unmatched. The V gene's germline CDR1 is MGHRA and CDR2 YSYEKL. This CDR3 is 16 amino acids long. CDR3 nucleotide sequence: TGCGCCAGCAGCCAACGCACTGGACAGGGATTCTACGAGCAGTACTTC. Protein product: CASSQRTGQGFYEQYF.

CDR3 sequence: CASSFTGGIYEQYF. For the CDR3, the DNA is TGTGCCAGCAGCTTTACAGGGGGGATCTACGAGCAGTACTTC. The chain couples TRBV7-8 to TRBJ2-7; 8 positions agree with TRBD1. The CDR3 loop spans 14 amino acids. Losses at the gene ends were 3 bases for V and 3 bases for J; bases not matched to a gene: 4. Per the germline V gene, CDR1 is SGHVS and CDR2 is FQNEAQ.

The rearrangement uses TRBV6-4 and TRBJ2-1; 11 bases line up with TRBD2. The junction had 4 bases not matched to a gene; V was cut back by 6 bases and J by 3 bases. The CDR3 covers 15 residues. Germline CDR1 is MRHNA and CDR2 is SNTAGT. This chain's CDR3 is CASSVLAGDYNEQFF. The CDR3 nucleotides are TGTGCCAGCAGCGTACTAGCGGGAGACTACAATGAGCAGTTCTTC.

This clone was recorded a few times. The V call is TRBV5-1, the J call TRBJ2-1, with D perhaps matching TRBD1 (6 bases). This CDR3 comprises 14 residues. Deletions cut 0 bases from V and 7 bases from J, with 11 bases between. The V gene's germline CDR1 is SGHRS and CDR2 YFSETQ. The CDR3 region has the DNA TGCGCCAGCAGCTTGGCAGGGGCGCTGAATGAGCAGTTCTTC. Protein: CASSLAGALNEQFF.

The V gene is TRBV19, the J gene TRBJ1-6; the D gene is possibly TRBD1 (6 bases). This CDR3 has 13 amino acids. The germline V gene encodes CDR1 LNHDA and CDR2 SQIVND (reference sequence). Trimming pared 7 bases from V and 7 bases from J, leaving 11 bases between. The CDR3 here is CASKTGQNSPLHF. The DNA of the CDR3 is TGTGCCAGTAAGACGGGACAAAATTCACCCCTCCACTTT.